These 21 T cell receptor beta chains were all obtained from the same sample, sequenced in a study of OX40 agonist ivuxolimab in advanced cancers. The repertoire was sequenced with immunoSEQ multiplex PCR; TCRdb's copy has only in-frame clones and lacks some. The data show roughly 42,000 clones, 86% seen once. Sequencing was performed on CD4+ or CD8+ T cells sorted from blood, taken in a trial of the OX40 agonist ivuxolimab. These receptor sequences come from an adult with an advanced solid tumor such as melanoma, head and neck, liver or kidney cancer.

This rearrangement joins TRBV19 to TRBJ1-1, with unresolved D. The CDR3 totals 13 residues. Germline V CDR1 and CDR2: LNHDA, SQIVND (reference sequence). V was pared by 3 bases and J by 0 bases, with 5 bases between. The CDR3 sequence is CASSISVNTEAFF. The CDR3 DNA is TGTGCCAGTAGTATTTCCGTGAACACTGAAGCTTTCTTT.

The V call is TRBV9, the J call TRBJ2-7, with 10 bases aligning to TRBD2. The CDR3 consists of 16 residues. The germline gives CDR1 SGDLS, CDR2 YYNGEE. The trim removed 3 bases at V and 3 bases at J, leaving 9 bases unmatched. The chain's CDR3 is CASSAGGTSVGYEQYF. The CDR3 bases are TGTGCCAGCAGCGCAGGGGGGACTAGCGTAGGCTACGAGCAGTACTTC.

This chain connects TRBV2 to TRBJ1-2; 7 bases map to TRBD1. With V trimmed by 3 bases and J by 4 bases, 5 bases remained unmatched. The CDR3 runs 14 residues. Germline V gene sequence: CDR1 SNHLY, CDR2 FYNNEI. The CDR3 spells CASSETTGTYGYTF. The CDR3 DNA follows: TGTGCCAGCAGTGAGACGACAGGGACCTATGGCTACACCTTC.

The V and J genes are TRBV27 and TRBJ2-7; D unclear. The CDR3 totals 14 residues. V gave up 5 bases and J gave up 4 bases, with 15 bases separating them. CDR1 MNHEY and CDR2 SMNVEV come from the germline V gene (reference sequence). Here the CDR3 reads CASSPPRPGYEQYF. The CDR3 bases are TGTGCCAGCAGTCCTCCCCGGCCCGGATACGAGCAGTACTTC.

This rearrangement joins TRBV6-1 to TRBJ2-2; 9 bases are a match to TRBD1. Germline V gives CDR1 MNHNS, CDR2 SASEGT. V gave up 10 bases and J gave up 4 bases; unmatched junction bases: 4. This CDR3 spans 13 amino acids. CDR3 sequence: CATWDRATGELFF. The DNA of the CDR3 is TGTGCCACCTGGGACAGGGCCACCGGGGAGCTGTTTTTT.

There are a few counts of this clone. The chain carries TRBV7-3 and TRBJ2-2; D may be TRBD1 (8 bases). Trimming pared 5 bases from V and 3 bases from J, leaving 16 bases between. Germline CDR1 and CDR2: SGHTA and FQGTGA. This CDR3 comprises 16 residues. The DNA of the CDR3 is TGTGCCAGCAGCCTATGGACAGGGAGGGACACCGGGGAGCTGTTTTTT. This gives the protein CASSLWTGRDTGELFF. The entire variable domain, with the rest obtained from reference TRBV7-3 and TRBJ2-2, is as follows: GAGVSQTPSNKVTEKGKYVELRCDPISGHTALYWYRQSLGQGPEFLIYFQGTGAADDSGLPNDRFFAVRPEGSVSTLKIQRTERGDSAVYLCASSLWTGRDTGELFFGEGSRLTVL.

V gene TRBV7-2 combines with J gene TRBJ2-2, with D perhaps TRBD1 (5 bases). Trimming took off 4 bases at V and 4 bases at J, with 13 bases between the two ends. Germline values: CDR1 SGHTA, CDR2 FQGNSA. This CDR3 region has 15 residues. CDR3 in DNA: TGTGCCAGCAGCTCCGAACAAGACAGCACCGGGGAGCTGTTTTTT. Its translation is CASSSEQDSTGELFF.

This CDR3 is CSVSGTEAFF. In nucleotides, the CDR3 is TGCAGCGTCTCGGGAACTGAAGCTTTCTTT. This rearrangement joins TRBV29-1 to TRBJ1-1; D remains ambiguous. Germline V gives CDR1 SQVTM, CDR2 ANQGSEA. This CDR3 region has 10 residues. Trimming removed 6 bases from V and 5 bases from J, with 7 bases in between.

V is TRBV19 and J is TRBJ1-5; 9 bases line up with TRBD1. This CDR3 comprises 14 residues. CDR1 LNHDA and CDR2 SQIVND come from the germline V gene (reference sequence). Trimming at V came to 5 bases and at J to 2 bases, leaving 1 base not matched to a gene. The CDR3 region is CASSGDRGNQPQHF. For the CDR3, the DNA is TGTGCCAGTAGTGGGGACAGGGGCAATCAGCCCCAGCATTTT.

The chain couples TRBV27 to TRBJ2-1; perhaps TRBD2 as D (6 bases). V was trimmed by 11 bases and J by 7 bases, leaving 18 bases between them. The CDR3 contains 13 residues. Germline V gene lookup returns CDR1 MNHEY and CDR2 SMNVEV (reference sequence). DNA for the CDR3: TGTGCCTCCTCGGAGGGGTTGAGGAATGAGCAGTTCTTC. Translating gives CASSEGLRNEQFF.

This clone has a single count. CDR3 coding DNA: TGCAGCGTTGAAGGGGGACAGGGGCATCTTGTCTTACAAGAGACCCAGTACTTC. Amino acid sequence: CSVEGGQGHLVLQETQYF. This sequence joins TRBV29-1 and TRBJ2-5, with TRBD1 identical over 10 bases. V lost 1 base, J lost 2 bases, and 13 bases stayed unmatched. The CDR3 runs 18 residues. Germline CDR1 and CDR2: SQVTM and ANQGSEA.

The J gene is TRBJ1-2, the V gene TRBV7-2, with D possibly being TRBD1 (6 bases). CDR1 SGHTA and CDR2 FQGNSA come from the germline V gene. V was trimmed by 1 base and J by 4 bases, leaving 16 bases between them. The CDR3 covers 16 residues. CDR3 residues: CASSLGMRGGAYGYTF. CDR3 nucleotides: TGTGCCAGCAGCTTAGGAATGCGGGGGGGCGCCTATGGCTACACCTTC.

This sequence joins TRBV28 and TRBJ1-1; TRBD1 matches 9 bases. Germline V CDR1 and CDR2: MDHEN, SYDVKM. V lost 5 bases and J lost 5; bases outside the gene matches: 6. This CDR3 is 14 amino acids long. CDR3 loop: CASSRGQGWTEAFF. CDR3 nucleotides: TGTGCCAGCAGTCGCGGACAGGGGTGGACTGAAGCTTTCTTT.

The V and J genes are TRBV19 and TRBJ2-7; 7 bases align to TRBD1. V was clipped by 4 bases and J by 4 bases; unmatched bases: 4. CDR3 length: 13 amino acids. Germline-derived CDR1 and CDR2 are LNHDA and SQIVND (reference sequence). The CDR3 region has the DNA TGTGCCAGTAGTAGGGACAGCAATTACGAGCAGTACTTC. It specifies CASSRDSNYEQYF.

The V call is TRBV4-2, the J call TRBJ1-5; D gene ambiguous. The CDR3 covers 13 residues. Trimming shortened V by 0 bases and J by 6 bases, and 6 bases separated the two germline ends. The V gene's germline CDR1 is LGHNA and CDR2 YNFKEQ. Here the CDR3 DNA reads TGTGCCAGCAGCCAAGATTATGGTCAGCCCCAGCATTTT. It encodes CASSQDYGQPQHF.

This clone appeared once. The rearrangement uses TRBV5-1 and TRBJ2-7; 7 nucleotides agree with TRBD1. V lost 0 bases to trimming and J lost 7 bases; unmatched junction nucleotides: 16. The germline V gene has CDR1 SGHRS and CDR2 YFSETQ. The CDR3 sequence is 17 residues long. The CDR3 reads CASSLEGALPLSGEQYF. In DNA, the CDR3 is TGCGCCAGCAGCTTGGAGGGGGCGCTCCCCCTTTCGGGAGAGCAGTACTTC.

The chain uses TRBV6-5 and TRBJ2-7; D possibly matches TRBD1 or TRBD2 (6 bases each). V was shortened by 0 bases and J by 6 bases, with 18 bases between the two germline ends. Germline CDR1 MNHEY, CDR2 SVGAGI. The CDR3 loop spans 16 amino acids. This CDR3 reads CASSYSFGGNNAEQYF. The CDR3 nucleotides are TGTGCCAGCAGTTACTCTTTCGGGGGCAATAACGCCGAGCAGTACTTC.

CDR3 residues: CASSPLVDEKLFF. CDR3 DNA: TGTGCCAGCAGCCCGCTTGTCGATGAAAAACTGTTTTTT. This chain uses TRBV5-6 with TRBJ1-4; D gene ambiguous. Trimming removed 4 bases at V and 6 bases at J, with 10 bases between. CDR3 length equals 13 residues. Looked up from germline, CDR1 is SGHDT and CDR2 is YYEEEE. Full variable domain (rest looked up from reference TRBV5-6 and TRBJ1-4): DAGVTQSPTHLIKTRGQQVTLRCSPKSGHDTVSWYQQALGQGPQFIFQYYEEEERQRGNFPDRFSGHQFPNYSSELNVNALLLGDSALYLCASSPLVDEKLFFGSGTQLSVL.

This clone was picked up one time. This rearrangement joins TRBV9 to TRBJ2-1; possible D gene TRBD2, 5 bases. There are 12 residues in the CDR3. V lost 2 bases and J 9 bases, leaving 9 bases between the germline ends. Germline V gives CDR1 SGDLS, CDR2 YYNGEE. DNA of the CDR3: TGTGCCAGCAGCGTCGGAGGACTTGAGCAGTTCTTC. Translation: CASSVGGLEQFF.

This rearrangement joins TRBV19 to TRBJ1-1; D is undetermined. The CDR3 contains 13 residues. Deletions cut 5 bases from V and 1 base from J, with 8 bases between. Germline loops: CDR1 LNHDA, CDR2 SQIVND (reference sequence). The CDR3 sequence: CASSSSRNTEAFF. CDR3 bases: TGTGCCAGTAGTTCTTCACGGAACACTGAAGCTTTCTTT.

This rearrangement joins TRBV19 to TRBJ1-3; no definite D call. Germline assignment: CDR1 LNHDA and CDR2 SQIVND (reference sequence). V lost 5 bases and J 4 bases, leaving 6 bases between the germline ends. The CDR3 consists of 12 residues. Here the CDR3 reads CASSVSGNTIYF. In DNA, the CDR3 is TGTGCCAGTAGTGTGTCGGGAAACACCATATATTTT.